The clone carrying this T cell receptor beta chain has only one observation. The antigen is unknown. The data originate from a study of shared clonotypes between healthy human individuals. Study-wide points: Sharing of clonotypes among donors was expected to vary with sequencing depth. The represented genetic and exposure-history diversity was limited by the small number of donors.

It was into CD45RA+ naive and CD45RA-negative memory subsets that the CD4+ cells were split. Researchers ran the assay at a deep level. Some clones are missing from TCRdb's copy, which holds only in-frame ones; the method was immunoSEQ multiplex PCR. The sample contains approximately 340,000 clones, more than 60% of which appear only once. The sample comprised memory CD4+ T cells sorted from blood. Noted subset: CD45RA-negative fraction. The TCR was taken from a man under 40 in good health.

The chain's CDR3 is CAWRPKIGLNQPQHF. In nucleotides, the CDR3 is TGTGCCTGGAGGCCTAAAATAGGGCTCAATCAGCCCCAGCATTTT. This chain links TRBV30 with TRBJ1-5, with D hard to call. Per germline, CDR1 GTSNPN and CDR2 SVGIG (reference sequence). V lost 3 bases, J lost 3 bases, and 15 bases lay in between. The CDR3 spans 15 residues.